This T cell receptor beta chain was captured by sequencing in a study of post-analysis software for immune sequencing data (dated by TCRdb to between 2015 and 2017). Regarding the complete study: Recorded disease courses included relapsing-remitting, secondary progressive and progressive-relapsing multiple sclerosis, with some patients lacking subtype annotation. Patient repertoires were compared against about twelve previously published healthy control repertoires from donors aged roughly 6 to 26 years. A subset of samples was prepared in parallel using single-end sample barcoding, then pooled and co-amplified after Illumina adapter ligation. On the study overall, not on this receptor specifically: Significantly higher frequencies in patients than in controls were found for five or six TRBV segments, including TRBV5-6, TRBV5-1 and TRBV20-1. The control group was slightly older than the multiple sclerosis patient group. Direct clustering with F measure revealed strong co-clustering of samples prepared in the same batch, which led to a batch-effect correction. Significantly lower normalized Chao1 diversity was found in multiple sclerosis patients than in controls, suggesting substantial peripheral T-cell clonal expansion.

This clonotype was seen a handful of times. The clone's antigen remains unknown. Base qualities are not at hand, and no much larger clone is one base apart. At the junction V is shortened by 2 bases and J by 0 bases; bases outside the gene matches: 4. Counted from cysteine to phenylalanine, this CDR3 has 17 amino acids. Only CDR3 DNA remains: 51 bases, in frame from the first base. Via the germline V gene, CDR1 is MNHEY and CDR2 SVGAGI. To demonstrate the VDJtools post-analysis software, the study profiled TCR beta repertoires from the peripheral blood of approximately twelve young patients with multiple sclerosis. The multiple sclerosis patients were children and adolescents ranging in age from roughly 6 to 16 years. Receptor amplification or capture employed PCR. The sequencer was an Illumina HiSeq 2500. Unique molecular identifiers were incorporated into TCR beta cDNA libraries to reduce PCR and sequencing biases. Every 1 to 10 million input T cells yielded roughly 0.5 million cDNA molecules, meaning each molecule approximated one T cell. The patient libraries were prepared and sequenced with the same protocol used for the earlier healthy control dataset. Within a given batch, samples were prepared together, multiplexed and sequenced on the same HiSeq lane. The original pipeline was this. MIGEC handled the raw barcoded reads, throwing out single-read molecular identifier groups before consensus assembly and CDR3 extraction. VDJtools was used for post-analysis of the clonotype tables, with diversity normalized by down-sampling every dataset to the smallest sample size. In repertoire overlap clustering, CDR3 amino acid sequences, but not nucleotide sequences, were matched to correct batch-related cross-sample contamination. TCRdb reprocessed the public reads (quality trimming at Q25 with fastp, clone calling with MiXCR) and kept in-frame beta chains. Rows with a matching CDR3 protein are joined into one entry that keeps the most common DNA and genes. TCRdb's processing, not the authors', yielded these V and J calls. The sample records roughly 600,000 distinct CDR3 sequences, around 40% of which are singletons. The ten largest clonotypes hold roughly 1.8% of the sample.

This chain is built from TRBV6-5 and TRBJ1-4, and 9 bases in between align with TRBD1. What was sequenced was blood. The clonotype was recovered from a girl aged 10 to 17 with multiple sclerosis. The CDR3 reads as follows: CASSYGTGRATNEKLFF. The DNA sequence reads TGTGCCAGCAGTTACGGGACAGGGCGTGCAACTAATGAAAAACTGTTTTTT.